This paragraph reports one TCR beta chain. Only in-frame clones appear in the TCRdb table, and some are missing; sequencing was by immunoSEQ multiplex PCR. The sample lists about 140,000 clones; approximately 90% were seen once. These data originate in a study of control samples from healthy donors and cancer patients. CDR1 is SNHLY, CDR2 FYNNEI, per germline. Trimming pared 8 bases from V and 2 bases from J, leaving 10 bases between. The CDR3 sequence is 13 residues long. Material for sequencing was blood. The chain uses TRBV2 and TRBJ1-5, with no clear D. The sequence was collected from a woman aged 25 to 39 in good health. The CDR3, as DNA: TGTGCCAGCTGTGCGGAGGGCAATCAGCCCCAGCATTTT. Protein: CASCAEGNQPQHF. The whole variable domain, remainder taken from reference TRBV2 and TRBJ1-5, is EPEVTQTPSHQVTQMGQEVILRCVPISNHLYFYWYRQILGQKVEFLVSFYNNEISEKSEIFDDQFSVERPDGSNFTLKIRSTKLEDSAMYFCASCAEGNQPQHFGDGTRLSIL.